This note documents a single TCR beta chain sequence. Its antigen is not known. These data are taken from a study of cytotoxic CD8 clonotypes in ibrutinib-treated CLL. Study in general: After treatment lasting a median 12 months, range 6 to 36, response samples were collected.

Study-wide points: The study found public clonotypes uncommon, contracting or stable on treatment. At the start, clonality exceeded age-matched healthy donors and followed circulating CD8+ T-cell counts.

The CDR3 is 13 amino acids. Germline values: CDR1 MNHNY, CDR2 SVGAGI (reference sequence). The V segment lost 5 bases and the J segment 3 bases; nucleotides outside the gene matches: 3. The assay was immunoSEQ multiplex PCR, and TCRdb's table has in-frame clones only and misses some. The sample lists around 150,000 clones, 81% occurring once. The specimen was PBMCs, collected after 12 months of ibrutinib treatment. This chain joins TRBV6-6 and TRBJ2-7; the match to TRBD1 covers 8 bases. This receptor was obtained from a human donor with chronic lymphocytic leukemia. The CDR3 DNA reads as TGTGCCAGCAGTCGAGGACAGGGCTACGAGCAGTACTTC. It codes for CASSRGQGYEQYF.